The present entry profiles one T cell receptor (beta chain) with its context. Its antigen remains unknown. The entry originates in a study of vaccination effects on CD4 cells after COVID-19. Study summary: Antigen-specific CD4+ T cells were expanded with viral peptide pools in the ViraFEST assay before sequencing. After the second dose, samples were taken at median day 72. Study findings and constraints: Nearly all vaccine-induced clones in healthy recipients recognized only SARS-CoV-2.

Investigators separated out CD4+ T cells once 10 days of culture had passed. Participants received two doses of either the BNT162b2 or mRNA-1273 vaccine. The healthy vaccine recipients, who had no prior SARS-CoV-2 infection, showed negative nucleocapsid antibodies. Method: immunoSEQ multiplex PCR; TCRdb's copy keeps in-frame clones and lacks some. The sample records tens of thousands of clones, around 80% being singletons. This TCR derives from a human donor who received a COVID-19 vaccine. Sequenced here: CD4+ T cells from PBMCs cultured without peptide, sampled after COVID-19 vaccination.

CDR3 loop: CATSEGGLETQYF. DNA of the CDR3: TGTGCCACCAGTGAAGGGGGGCTAGAGACCCAGTACTTC. This chain links TRBV24-1 with TRBJ2-5; the D gene could be TRBD1 or TRBD2 (6 bases each). Germline values: CDR1 KGHDR, CDR2 SFDVKD. The V end lost 4 bases, the J end lost 4 bases, and 9 bases lay between the germline ends. The length of the CDR3 is 13 residues.